This T cell receptor beta chain was documented in a study of blood T cell repertoires in COVID-19 (dated by TCRdb to 2020 to 2021). Notes on the research overall: Samples from collaborators originated in the United States, Italy and Spain and spanned both the acute and convalescent phases of COVID-19. The prospective study material was composed of cDNA or gDNA derived from T cells, B-cell-depleted T cells, or PBMCs. Deeply sampled blood TCRbeta repertoires from subjects exposed to, actively infected with, or recovered from COVID-19 were included in the dataset. The repertoires were released in a freely available public database intended as a resource for research on the immune response to SARS-CoV-2. Samples came from the ongoing ImmuneRACE study (first 160 participants) plus 1,254 subjects from 6 global collaborators. Sample metadata almost always included a de-identified subject ID, COVID-19 status, age in years and sex. HLA class I and class II types, where available, came from metadata supplied by the sample provider rather than from assay-based typing. What the authors observed across the whole study: Clinical and demographic metadata were provided uncurated, with the amount varying by source and participant.

A note on this clone: The antigen this receptor binds is unknown. The sample holds no much larger clone one base away, and base qualities are not on file.

Participants in the prospective study were enrolled through a virtual design, were aged roughly 18 to 100 years, and lived in fewer than 30 United States geographic areas. Cohort assignment in the prospective study relied on participant-reported clinical history from a screening survey and a study questionnaire. For ImmuneRACE Cohort 3, a participant was defined as recovered based on two consecutive negative NP/OP PCR tests, clearance by a healthcare professional, or resolution of symptoms. Each participant in the prospective study had whole blood, serum and a nasopharyngeal or oropharyngeal swab collected by mobile phlebotomists. Additional blood draws and questionnaires over an approximately two-month period could optionally be provided by prospective study participants. Blood samples from the prospective study were shipped frozen or at room temperature prior to DNA extraction. TCRbeta CDR3 regions were amplified from genomic DNA using the immunoSEQ Assay, a bias-controlled multiplex PCR. Per the source publication's procedure: Nucleated cell counts per sample were estimated from amplification of reference gene primers within the assay. Sequence reads were collapsed and filtered to measure the absolute abundance of every unique TCRbeta CDR3 rearrangement. For each sample, productive Simpson clonality was calculated by taking the square root of Simpson's diversity index across productive rearrangements. TCRdb stores this immuneACCESS table with in-frame sequences only. Part of the clones is absent; in the studies checked, under half of the shortfall reflects unresolved V genes, and no reason is known for the rest. V and J calls plus clone size are reproduced from that table; the DNA served to infer D and trimming. A total of 150,000 to 200,000 clones appear in this sample, 87% of them only once. Together, the top ten hold approximately 2.4% of the sample.

The clonotype originates from a woman in her 30s who had recovered from COVID-19. Sample: PBMCs or T cells enriched from blood (not recorded which).

The bases read TGTGCCAGCAGCACGCGCGGGCCTGACACTGAAGCTTTCTTT. This codes for CASSTRGPDTEAFF. Rearrangement joined TRBV7-2 to TRBJ1-1, with the D gene too uncertain to name. Inclusive of the bounding cysteine and phenylalanine, the CDR3 is 14 residues long. Only CDR3 DNA remains: 42 bases, in frame from the first base. The germline ends are 13 bases apart after V is trimmed by 5 bases and J by 3 bases. CDR1 and CDR2, per the germline V gene, are SGHTA and FQGNSA.